The TCR beta chain under discussion was sequenced for a study of blood T cell repertoires in COVID-19 (dated by TCRdb to 2019 to 2021). General notes on the study: Samples covering the acute and convalescent phases of COVID-19 were provided by collaborators in the United States, Italy and Spain. Deeply sampled blood TCRbeta repertoires from subjects exposed to, actively infected with, or recovered from COVID-19 were included in the dataset. The samples were drawn from two sources: the first 160 participants of the ongoing ImmuneRACE study, and approximately 1,300 subjects contributed by 6 global collaborators. Where available, HLA class I and class II types were obtained from metadata supplied by the sample provider rather than from assay-based typing. The prospective study material was composed of cDNA or gDNA derived from T cells, B-cell-depleted T cells, or PBMCs. The repertoires were made available in a free public database intended to serve as a resource for research on the immune response to SARS-CoV-2. Nearly every sample came with metadata listing a de-identified subject ID, COVID-19 status, age in years and sex. What the research found in general, with its limitations: The amount of clinical and demographic metadata varied by source and participant and was provided uncurated.

Notes on this clone: This clone's antigen is unknown. No much larger clone exists at a distance of one base, and base qualities are not known.

Participants in the prospective study were enrolled through a virtual design, were aged about 18 to 100 years, and lived in 24 United States geographic areas. In the prospective study, participants were assigned to cohorts based on the clinical history participants reported in a screening survey and a study questionnaire. Recovered participants in ImmuneRACE Cohort 3 were defined as having two consecutive negative NP/OP PCR tests, clearance from a healthcare professional, or resolution of symptoms. Mobile phlebotomists in the prospective study collected whole blood, serum and a nasopharyngeal or oropharyngeal swab from every participant. Participants in the prospective study had the option to provide additional blood draws and questionnaires over a roughly 2-month period. Blood samples from the prospective study were shipped frozen or at room temperature prior to DNA extraction. The immunoSEQ Assay, a bias-controlled multiplex PCR, was used to amplify TCRbeta CDR3 regions from genomic DNA. In the paper's pipeline: Nucleated cell counts per sample were estimated from amplification of reference gene primers within the assay. To quantify the absolute abundance of each unique TCRbeta CDR3 rearrangement, sequence reads were collapsed and filtered. For each sample, productive Simpson clonality was calculated as the square root of Simpson's diversity index across productive rearrangements. The clones in this table, taken by TCRdb from immuneACCESS, are in-frame only. Not every clone is retained; where verified, under half of the shortfall comes from an unresolved V gene, and the cause of the rest is unknown. The V and J calls and clone size are taken from that table; D and trimming were inferred from the DNA. For this sample there are about 160,000 clones; 80% appear just once. Clones ranked in the top ten supply less than 4% of the sample.

What was sequenced was PBMCs or T cells enriched from blood (not recorded which). The clonotype was recovered from an older woman who had recovered from COVID-19.

The nucleotide sequence is given as TGTGCCAGCAGTTACTCCCAGGCCTACGAGCAGTACTTC. It specifies CASSYSQAYEQYF. The sequence links TRBV6-5 to TRBJ2-7, with no reliable assignment of the D segment. The junction carries 5 bases between V and J, which are trimmed by 0 bases and 2 bases respectively. From the cysteine up to the phenylalanine, the CDR3 has a length of 13 residues. Only the CDR3 DNA stays, 39 bases, in frame from base 1. The germline V gene sets CDR1 to MNHEY and CDR2 to SVGAGI.